The 15 T cell receptor beta chains below all came from one sample that was sequenced in a study of T cell responses to AZD1222 COVID-19 vaccine. Repertoires were generated with immunoSEQ multiplex PCR, while TCRdb's copy carries only in-frame clones and drops some. This sample has roughly 120,000 clones, with roughly nine tenths found just once. Sequenced material: peripheral blood, taken on day 0 of AZD1222 vaccination. These receptors were obtained from an adult in good health.

The chain employs TRBV9 and TRBJ2-7; unclear D gene. This CDR3 has 13 residues. Trimming left V 0 bases short and J 8 bases short, with 12 bases between. From germline, CDR1 is SGDLS and CDR2 YYNGEE. The chain's CDR3 is CASSVDSRTQQYF. Written as DNA, the CDR3 is TGTGCCAGCAGCGTAGATAGCCGTACACAGCAGTACTTC.

This chain links TRBV28 with TRBJ1-5; perhaps TRBD1 as D (5 bases). Per the germline V gene, CDR1 is MDHEN and CDR2 is SYDVKM. The CDR3 totals 12 residues. V was shortened by 7 bases and J by 4 bases, with 8 bases between the two germline ends. CDR3 residues: CASTGGNQPQHF. Here the CDR3 DNA reads TGTGCCAGCACGGGGGGGAATCAGCCCCAGCATTTT.

This chain connects TRBV5-4 to TRBJ1-3; no firm D call. Trimming took 4 bases from V and 3 from J, leaving 11 bases between them. Germline assignment: CDR1 SGHNT and CDR2 YYREEE (reference sequence). CDR3 length: 14 residues. The CDR3 DNA reads TGTGCCAGCAGCCAAGGGATGCGTGGAAACACCATATATTTT. It is translated as CASSQGMRGNTIYF. The entire variable domain, with the rest obtained from reference TRBV5-4 and TRBJ1-3, is as follows: ETGVTQSPTHLIKTRGQQVTLRCSSQSGHNTVSWYQQALGQGPQFIFQYYREEENGRGNFPPRFSGLQFPNYSSELNVNALELDDSALYLCASSQGMRGNTIYFGEGSWLTVV.

This sequence joins TRBV4-1 and TRBJ1-5, with D possibly TRBD1 on 5 matching bases. The V end lost 5 bases, the J end lost 5 bases, and 22 bases lay between the germline ends. The germline V gene encodes CDR1 MGHRA and CDR2 YSYEKL. The CDR3 is made up of 17 amino acids. The CDR3 coding sequence is TGCGCCAGCAGCAAGGGGTACTCAACGGGAGGGGATCAGCCCCAGCATTTT. Protein product: CASSKGYSTGGDQPQHF.

The genes are TRBV11-3 and TRBJ2-5, with TRBD1 as a possible D gene (5 bases). Germline V lookup: CDR1 SGHNT, CDR2 YENEEA. The V end lost 1 base, the J end lost 3 bases, and 12 bases lay between the germline ends. CDR3 size: 15 residues. DNA for the CDR3: TGTGCCAGCAGCTTAGGTGGGGCCTCTGAAGAGACCCAGTACTTC. Its protein is CASSLGGASEETQYF.

The chain has TRBV6-5 and TRBJ1-5; possible D gene TRBD1, 6 bases. The germline V gene encodes CDR1 MNHEY and CDR2 SVGAGI. V lost 2 bases and J lost 6, with 8 bases in between. This CDR3 has 13 residues. The CDR3 nucleotides read TGTGCCAGCAGTTACCACAGGGCTCAGCCCCAGCATTTT. Residues: CASSYHRAQPQHF.

The rearrangement links TRBV28 to TRBJ2-1; a possible D gene is TRBD1 (5 bases). The germline V gene encodes CDR1 MDHEN and CDR2 SYDVKM. Trimming removed 8 bases at V and 0 bases at J, with 14 bases between. This CDR3 spans 15 amino acids. Here the CDR3 reads CASGHVFSSYNEQFF. Here the CDR3 DNA reads TGTGCCAGCGGACACGTTTTCAGCTCCTACAATGAGCAGTTCTTC.

This clone counts as medium-sized. The CDR3 sequence: CASSRAPDRDQPQHF. CDR3 nucleotides: TGTGCCAGCAGTCGAGCCCCGGACAGGGATCAGCCCCAGCATTTT. The genes are TRBV6-6 and TRBJ1-5; 8 bases are shared with TRBD1. This CDR3 comprises 15 residues. Germline loops: CDR1 MNHNY, CDR2 SVGAGI (reference sequence). Losses at the gene ends were 5 bases for V and 5 bases for J; bases not matched to a gene: 8.

This chain links TRBV7-9 with TRBJ2-3; 8 bases are shared with TRBD2. Trimming cost V 4 bases and J 3 bases; bases outside gene matches: 6. CDR1 and CDR2 (germline): SEHNR, FQNEAQ (reference sequence). There are 15 residues in the CDR3. Here the CDR3 DNA reads TGTGCCAGCAGCTGGACTAAGCGGGAGACAGATACGCAGTATTTT. Encoded protein: CASSWTKRETDTQYF.

This clone was seen a handful of times. The V gene is TRBV3-1 (or the pseudogene TRBV3-2), the J gene TRBJ1-1; the match to TRBD1 covers 8 bases. In germline, CDR1 is LGHDT, CDR2 YNNKEL (reference sequence). The CDR3 runs to 11 residues. Trimming removed 2 bases from V and 10 bases from J; junction bases left unmatched: 0. CDR3 bases: TGTGCCAGCAGCCAACAGGGGGCAGCTTTCTTT. As protein: CASSQQGAAFF.

The rearrangement uses TRBV12-3 or TRBV12-4 and TRBJ1-3; D is ambiguous. The V and J ends lost 8 bases and 4 bases respectively, with 12 bases between them. The CDR3 contains 13 residues. The CDR3 protein is CASSPTAGNTIYF. CDR3 nucleotides: TGTGCCAGCTCCCCGACGGCGGGAAACACCATATATTTT.

The V call is TRBV5-1, the J call TRBJ1-6; D is unresolved. Germline assignment: CDR1 SGHRS and CDR2 YFSETQ. The CDR3 runs 18 residues. Trimming stripped 0 bases from V and 0 bases from J, with 13 bases between. The DNA for the CDR3 is TGCGCCAGCAGCTTGGCCGGGCACTCGAGCTCCTATAATTCACCCCTCCACTTT. Translation: CASSLAGHSSSYNSPLHF.

The chain couples TRBV11-2 to TRBJ2-7; D not certain. Germline CDR1 is SGHAT and CDR2 is FQNNGV. This CDR3 is built from 12 residues. The germline V and J ends were trimmed by 5 bases and 0 bases, with 5 bases remaining between them. This CDR3 reads CASSQDSYEQYF. The CDR3 coding sequence is TGTGCCAGCAGCCAGGACTCCTACGAGCAGTACTTC.

The V and J genes are TRBV5-4 and TRBJ2-7; D assignment may be TRBD1 or TRBD2 (5 bases each). The CDR3 is made up of 16 amino acids. Germline V gene sequence: CDR1 SGHNT, CDR2 YYREEE (reference sequence). Trimming shortened V by 0 bases and J by 0 bases, and 13 bases separated the two germline ends. CDR3: CASSLDPGPSSYEQYF. In DNA, the CDR3 is TGTGCCAGCAGCTTGGATCCGGGACCGAGCTCCTACGAGCAGTACTTC.

The chain combines TRBV7-9 with TRBJ1-2, with 9 positions matching TRBD1. CDR3 size: 12 residues. CDR1 SEHNR and CDR2 FQNEAQ come from the germline V gene (reference sequence). Trimming removed 6 bases from V and 10 bases from J; junction bases left unmatched: 6. CDR3 in DNA: TGTGCCAGCAGGAGGGACAGGGATCACTACACCTTC. It codes for CASRRDRDHYTF. Using reference TRBV7-9 and TRBJ1-2 for the parts outside the CDR3, the full variable domain is DTGVSQNPRHKITKRGQNVTFRCDPISEHNRLYWYRQTLGQGPEFLTYFQNEAQLEKSRLLSDRFSAERPKGSFSTLEIQRTEQGDSAMYLCASRRDRDHYTFGSGTRLTVV.